Below, one TCR beta chain is given with its context. This entry comes from a study of lymphopenia after photon versus proton radiotherapy. Germline CDR1 and CDR2: ENHRY and SYGVKD. The CDR3 runs 15 residues. The J segment lost 5 bases and the V segment lost 6 bases, leaving 8 bases of the junction unmatched. Produced via immunoSEQ multiplex PCR; TCRdb's table is partial and in-frame only. The data contain around 63,000 clones, around 85% of them singletons. This clonotype originated in a man between 35 and 55 years old with gastric cancer. This specimen consisted of peripheral blood, obtained from a patient treated with photon-based radiotherapy. This rearrangement joins TRBV10-3 to TRBJ2-1, with 9 bases that match TRBD1. The CDR3 region has the DNA TGTGCCATCAGCCAGGGACAGGGCCAAAACAATGAGCAGTTCTTC. It translates to CAISQGQGQNNEQFF.